The entry below describes one T cell receptor beta chain. This sample is drawn from a study of blood T cell repertoires in COVID-19. Whole-study context: Researchers got acute and convalescent COVID-19 samples from the United States, Italy and Spain.

Trimming pared 4 bases from V and 8 bases from J, leaving 11 bases between. The CDR3 has 13 residues. Adults between roughly 18 and 89 years of age took part from 20 to 25 US areas. TCRdb's copy holds only in-frame clones and misses some; the assay was immunoSEQ multiplex PCR. The sample yields roughly 230,000 clones, 80% to 85% seen once. The rearrangement links TRBV12-3 or TRBV12-4 to TRBJ1-4; D unresolved. The sequence derives from a man aged 50 or older who had recovered from COVID-19. Sequenced: PBMCs or T cells enriched from blood (not recorded which). CDR3 in amino acids: CASSSSLEEKLFF. The CDR3 DNA reads TGTGCCAGCAGTTCCTCTCTGGAGGAAAAACTGTTTTTT.